Below, 17 T cell receptor beta chains from the same sample are listed, as sequenced in a study of blood T cells in healthy people across ages. Through a sample-barcoded 5' primer and a J-beta primer mix, a second PCR was run for roughly 7 to 12 cycles. TCRdb redid the calling of the 5' RACE reads with MiXCR, one entry per CDR3 protein. The profile shows around 870,000 distinct CDR3 sequences, 29% of them singletons. The specimen sequenced was blood. All receptors come from a woman of 80 years or more in good health.

This clonotype was observed a handful of times. This chain links TRBV3-1 with TRBJ1-1, with D tentatively TRBD1 (6 bases). Germline V CDR1 and CDR2: LGHDT, YNNKEL (reference sequence). With 4 bases removed from V and 1 base from J, the gap between germline ends came to 13 bases. There are 15 residues in the CDR3. In DNA, the CDR3 is TGTGCCAGCAGCCGAAGGGACACAGGGAACACTGAAGCTTTCTTT. Amino acids: CASSRRDTGNTEAFF.

At least ten counts were recorded for this clonotype. The V call is TRBV20-1, the J call TRBJ2-3; 14 positions match TRBD2. Per the germline V gene, CDR1 is DFQATT and CDR2 is SNEGSKA (reference sequence). The CDR3 sequence is 15 residues long. V lost 3 bases, J lost 2 bases, and 1 base stayed unmatched. CDR3 protein: CSARGLAGVTDTQYF. The CDR3 DNA reads TGCAGTGCTAGGGGACTAGCGGGGGTCACAGATACGCAGTATTTT.

This clonotype occurred a few times. The CDR3 protein is CASSGGQGFTGELFF. In DNA, the CDR3 is TGTGCCAGCAGCGGGGGACAGGGGTTCACCGGGGAGCTGTTTTTT. V and J are TRBV7-9 and TRBJ2-2; TRBD1 matches at 10 bases. The length of the CDR3 is 15 residues. Germline values: CDR1 SEHNR, CDR2 FQNEAQ (reference sequence). Unmatched junction bases numbered 4, after V lost 5 bases and J lost 4 bases.

This clonotype has at least ten counts. Just one base apart from a much larger clone, this may be a read error. The CDR3 is CASSLDFGARETQYF. In DNA form, the CDR3 reads TGTGCCAGCAGCTTAGACTTTGGGGCTAGGGAGACCCAGTACTTC. The rearrangement links TRBV11-2 to TRBJ2-5; a weak D match, TRBD1 (5 bases). The V gene lost 0 bases and the J gene lost 5 bases, with 13 bases spanning the gap. Per the germline V gene, CDR1 is SGHAT and CDR2 is FQNNGV. The CDR3 contains 15 residues.

There are many counts of this clonotype. This sequence joins TRBV10-3 and TRBJ2-6, with D unclear. V was clipped by 2 bases and J by 0 bases, with 5 bases between them. Germline V gives CDR1 ENHRY, CDR2 SYGVKD. The CDR3 extends over 15 amino acids. The CDR3 spells CAISEGTSGANVLTF. CDR3 bases: TGTGCCATCAGTGAGGGCACCTCTGGGGCCAACGTCCTGACTTTC.

Comment on this clonotype: Possible read error: a much larger clone is one base away. The chain joins TRBV15 to TRBJ2-1; no clear D gene. The CDR3 extends over 13 amino acids. CDR1 is LNHNV, CDR2 YYDKDF, per germline (reference sequence). V was shortened by 4 bases and J by 6 bases, with 10 bases between the two germline ends. CDR3 sequence: CATSTMRINEQFF. The CDR3 coding sequence is TGTGCCACCAGCACCATGAGGATCAATGAGCAGTTCTTC.

The chain couples TRBV6-5 to TRBJ2-1; TRBD1 or TRBD2 may be the D gene (6 bases each). The V end lost 8 bases, the J end lost 14 bases, and 19 bases lay between the germline ends. The germline V gene has CDR1 MNHEY and CDR2 SVGAGI. This CDR3 contains 12 residues. In DNA form, the CDR3 reads TGTGCCAGCGGGCGGCCGGGGGCGAGGAAGTTCTTC. Translation gives CASGRPGARKFF.

Many counts were recorded for this clonotype. V gene TRBV12-3 or TRBV12-4 combines with J gene TRBJ1-2; tentative D call: TRBD1 (5 bases). The V gene lost 6 bases and the J gene lost 1 base, with 15 bases spanning the gap. CDR3 length: 15 amino acids. The CDR3 loop is CASSPGQGYNYGYTF. CDR3 in DNA: TGTGCCAGCAGCCCCGGGCAGGGCTATAACTATGGCTACACCTTC.

This chain links TRBV28 with TRBJ2-5, with 11 bases matching TRBD2. This CDR3 is 15 amino acids long. In germline, CDR1 is MDHEN, CDR2 SYDVKM. Unmatched junction bases numbered 4, after V lost 5 bases and J lost 2 bases. CDR3 residues: CASSQTSGTQETQYF. CDR3 nucleotides: TGTGCCAGCAGTCAGACTAGCGGGACTCAAGAGACCCAGTACTTC. The variable domain in full, completed from reference TRBV28 and TRBJ2-5, reads DVKVTQSSRYLVKRTGEKVFLECVQDMDHENMFWYRQDPGLGLRLIYFSYDVKMKEKGDIPEGYSVSREKKERFSLILESASTNQTSMYLCASSQTSGTQETQYFGPGTRLLVL.

This clonotype was counted many times. J is TRBJ2-1 and V is TRBV20-1, with TRBD1 identical over 7 bases. V dropped 3 bases and J dropped 6; count of bases not matched to a gene: 8. This CDR3 comprises 14 residues. Germline assignment: CDR1 DFQATT and CDR2 SNEGSKA (reference sequence). The CDR3 here is CSASRGPGGNEQFF. The CDR3 DNA sequence: TGCAGTGCTAGTAGAGGTCCAGGGGGCAATGAGCAGTTCTTC.

This clonotype was seen repeatedly, ten times or more. The chain employs TRBV11-2 and TRBJ2-7; D perhaps matches TRBD2 (5 bases). CDR1 and CDR2 from the germline V gene are SGHAT and FQNNGV. The CDR3 is made up of 13 amino acids. Trimming took 4 bases from V and 4 from J, leaving 11 bases between them. The CDR3 region is CASSSDGVYEQYF. As DNA, the CDR3 is TGTGCCAGCAGCTCTGACGGGGTTTACGAGCAGTACTTC.

In its sample, this clonotype was seen many times. This sequence joins TRBV20-1 and TRBJ2-3, with 15 nucleotides matching TRBD2. Germline V gives CDR1 DFQATT, CDR2 SNEGSKA (reference sequence). J lost 4 bases, V lost 6 bases, and 5 bases had no gene match. There are 15 residues in the CDR3. The chain's CDR3 is CSAGGLAGGPDTQYF. The CDR3 nucleotides read TGCAGTGCCGGAGGACTAGCGGGGGGGCCAGATACGCAGTATTTT.

This clonotype has at least ten counts. V and J are TRBV20-1 and TRBJ1-5; 7 bases agree with TRBD1. The V and J ends lost 0 bases and 7 bases, in that order; junction bases with no gene match: 9. The CDR3 is made up of 15 amino acids. Germline V lookup: CDR1 DFQATT, CDR2 SNEGSKA (reference sequence). The DNA for the CDR3 is TGCAGTGCTAGAGACCAGCAGGGGGAAGGCCAGCCCCAGCATTTT. Its protein product is CSARDQQGEGQPQHF.

Concerning this clonotype: A much larger clone lies a single base off, so this may be a read error. V is TRBV9 and J is TRBJ1-1; 7 bases agree with TRBD1. The CDR3 is made up of 14 amino acids. Germline V gene lookup returns CDR1 SGDLS and CDR2 YYNGEE. V shed 2 bases and J 5 bases; nucleotides not matched to a gene: 6. The CDR3 region is CASSVTGWRTEAFF. CDR3 bases: TGTGCCAGCAGCGTGACAGGGTGGAGGACTGAAGCTTTCTTT.

This clonotype was found many times. The CDR3 here is CATSDRGAVQYF. The CDR3 DNA reads as TGTGCCACCAGTGACAGGGGGGCAGTTCAGTACTTC. The V and J genes are TRBV24-1 and TRBJ2-4; the D gene is possibly TRBD1 (7 bases). Germline CDR1 and CDR2: KGHDR and SFDVKD. There are 12 residues in the CDR3. The ends were cut back, 4 bases at V and 11 bases at J, with 11 bases in the middle.

In this sample, this clonotype turned up many times. The CDR3 DNA follows: TGTGCCAGCAGACAGGGGTGGTACAATGAGCAGTTCTTC. It encodes CASRQGWYNEQFF. The chain links TRBV28 to TRBJ2-1, with TRBD1 matching 7 bases. Germline CDR1 is MDHEN and CDR2 is SYDVKM. J was trimmed by 4 bases and V by 6 bases; bases with no gene match: 3. This CDR3 has 13 residues. The full variable domain, with the rest looked up from reference TRBV28 and TRBJ2-1, is DVKVTQSSRYLVKRTGEKVFLECVQDMDHENMFWYRQDPGLGLRLIYFSYDVKMKEKGDIPEGYSVSREKKERFSLILESASTNQTSMYLCASRQGWYNEQFFGPGTRLTVL.

This clonotype was counted a few times. The genes are TRBV6-2 or TRBV6-3 and TRBJ1-1; no firm D call. Looked up from germline, CDR1 is MNHEY and CDR2 is SVGEGT. The CDR3 runs to 15 residues. Trimming took 5 bases from V and 1 from J, leaving 14 bases between them. This CDR3 is CASSLRASPNTEAFF. The CDR3 DNA reads TGTGCCAGCAGTCTCCGGGCCTCCCCGAACACTGAAGCTTTCTTT.